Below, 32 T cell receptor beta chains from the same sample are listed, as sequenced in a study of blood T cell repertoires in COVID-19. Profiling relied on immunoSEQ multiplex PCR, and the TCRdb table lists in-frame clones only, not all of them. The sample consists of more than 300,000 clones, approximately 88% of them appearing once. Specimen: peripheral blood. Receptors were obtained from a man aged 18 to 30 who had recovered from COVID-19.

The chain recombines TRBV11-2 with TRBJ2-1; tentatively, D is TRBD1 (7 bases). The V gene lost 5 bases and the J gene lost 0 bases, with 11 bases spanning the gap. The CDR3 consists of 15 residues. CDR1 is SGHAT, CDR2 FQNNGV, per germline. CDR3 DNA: TGTGCCAGCAGCCCAGGGGGGACCTCCTACAATGAGCAGTTCTTC. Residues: CASSPGGTSYNEQFF.

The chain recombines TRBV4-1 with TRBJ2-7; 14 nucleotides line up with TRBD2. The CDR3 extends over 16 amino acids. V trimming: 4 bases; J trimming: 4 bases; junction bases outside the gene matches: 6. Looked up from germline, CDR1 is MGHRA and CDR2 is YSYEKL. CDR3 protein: CASSPGGTSGSYEQYF. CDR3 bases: TGCGCCAGCAGCCCAGGGGGGACTAGCGGGAGTTACGAGCAGTACTTC.

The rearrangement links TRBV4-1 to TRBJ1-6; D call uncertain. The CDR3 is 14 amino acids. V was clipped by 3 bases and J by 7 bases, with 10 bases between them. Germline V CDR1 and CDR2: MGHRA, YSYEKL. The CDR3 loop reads CASSHEAANSPLHF. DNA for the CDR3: TGCGCCAGCAGCCATGAGGCAGCAAATTCACCCCTCCACTTT.

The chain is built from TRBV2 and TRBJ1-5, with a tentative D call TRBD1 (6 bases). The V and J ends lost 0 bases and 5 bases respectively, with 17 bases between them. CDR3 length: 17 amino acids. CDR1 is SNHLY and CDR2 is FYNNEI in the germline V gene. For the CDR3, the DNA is TGTGCCAGCAGTGAAGCGTACAGGGTGAGAAGGGATCAGCCCCAGCATTTT. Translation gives CASSEAYRVRRDQPQHF. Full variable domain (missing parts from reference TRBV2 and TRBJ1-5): EPEVTQTPSHQVTQMGQEVILRCVPISNHLYFYWYRQILGQKVEFLVSFYNNEISEKSEIFDDQFSVERPDGSNFTLKIRSTKLEDSAMYFCASSEAYRVRRDQPQHFGDGTRLSIL.

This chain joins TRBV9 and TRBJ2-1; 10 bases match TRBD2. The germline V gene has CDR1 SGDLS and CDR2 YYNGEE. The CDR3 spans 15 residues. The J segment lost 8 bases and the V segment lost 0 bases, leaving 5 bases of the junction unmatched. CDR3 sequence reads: CASSVDASGGDEQFF. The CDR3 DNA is TGTGCCAGCAGCGTAGATGCTAGCGGGGGTGATGAGCAGTTCTTC.

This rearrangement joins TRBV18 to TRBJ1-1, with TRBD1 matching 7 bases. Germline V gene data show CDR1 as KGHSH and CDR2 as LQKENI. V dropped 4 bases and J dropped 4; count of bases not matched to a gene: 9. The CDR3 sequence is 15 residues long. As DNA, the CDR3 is TGTGCCAGCTCACTTCAGGGGGGAGGACTCACTGAAGCTTTCTTT. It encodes CASSLQGGGLTEAFF.

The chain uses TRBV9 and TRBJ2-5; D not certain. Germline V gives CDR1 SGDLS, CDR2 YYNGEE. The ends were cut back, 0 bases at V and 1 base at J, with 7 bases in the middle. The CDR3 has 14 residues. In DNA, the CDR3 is TGTGCCAGCAGCGTAGACGAGCTCCAAGAGACCCAGTACTTC. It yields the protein CASSVDELQETQYF.

The CDR3 DNA sequence: TGTGCTAGTGGTTTTTACCGGGATAATTCACCCCTCCACTTT. Amino acid sequence: CASGFYRDNSPLHF. The rearrangement joins TRBV12-5 to TRBJ1-6; no definite D call. The V end lost 3 bases, the J end lost 5 bases, and 8 bases lay between the germline ends. The CDR3 contains 14 residues. In germline, CDR1 is LGHNT, CDR2 FRNRAP. Full variable domain (rest looked up from reference TRBV12-5 and TRBJ1-6): DARVTQTPRHKVTEMGQEVTMRCQPILGHNTVFWYRQTMMQGLELLAYFRNRAPLDDSGMPKDRFSAEMPDATLATLKIQPSEPRDSAVYFCASGFYRDNSPLHFGNGTRLTVT.

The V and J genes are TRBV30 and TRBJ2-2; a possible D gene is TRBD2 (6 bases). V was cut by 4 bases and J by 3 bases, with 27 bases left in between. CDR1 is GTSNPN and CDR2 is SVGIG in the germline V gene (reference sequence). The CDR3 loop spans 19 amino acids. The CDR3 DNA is TGTGCCTGGATGGGCCGGAGGGGAATCAGAAGGAGGGACACCGGGGAGCTGTTTTTT. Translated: CAWMGRRGIRRRDTGELFF.

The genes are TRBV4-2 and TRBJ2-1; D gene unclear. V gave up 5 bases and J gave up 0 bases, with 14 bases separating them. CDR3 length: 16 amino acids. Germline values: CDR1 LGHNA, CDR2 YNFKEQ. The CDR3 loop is CASSSQARSSYNEQFF. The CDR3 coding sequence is TGTGCCAGCAGCTCCCAGGCGCGCAGCTCCTACAATGAGCAGTTCTTC.

CDR3 bases: TGCGCCAGCAGCTTGATAGGGGTCGCGGACACCGGGGAGCTGTTTTTT. Its translation: CASSLIGVADTGELFF. The chain combines TRBV5-1 with TRBJ2-2; D might be TRBD1 (5 bases). The CDR3 extends over 16 amino acids. Trimming removed 1 base from V and 3 bases from J, with 13 bases in between. Germline lookup yields CDR1 SGHRS and CDR2 YFSETQ.

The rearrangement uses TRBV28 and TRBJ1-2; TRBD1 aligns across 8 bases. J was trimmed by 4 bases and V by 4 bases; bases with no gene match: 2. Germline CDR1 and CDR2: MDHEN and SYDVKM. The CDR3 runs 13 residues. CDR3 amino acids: CASSWTGSYGYTF. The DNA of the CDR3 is TGTGCCAGCAGTTGGACAGGGAGCTATGGCTACACCTTC.

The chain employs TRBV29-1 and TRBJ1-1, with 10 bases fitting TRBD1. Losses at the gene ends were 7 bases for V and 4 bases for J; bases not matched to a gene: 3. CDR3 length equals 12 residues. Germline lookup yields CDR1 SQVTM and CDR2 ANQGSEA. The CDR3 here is CSARTGGTEAFF. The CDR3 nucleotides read TGCAGCGCCCGGACAGGGGGCACTGAAGCTTTCTTT.

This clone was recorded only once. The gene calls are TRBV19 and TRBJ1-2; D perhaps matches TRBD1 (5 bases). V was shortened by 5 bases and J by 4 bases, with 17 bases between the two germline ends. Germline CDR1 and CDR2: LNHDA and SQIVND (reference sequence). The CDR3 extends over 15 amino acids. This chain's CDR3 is CASSRGERPTYGYTF. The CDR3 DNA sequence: TGTGCCAGTAGTCGGGGGGAGAGGCCGACCTATGGCTACACCTTC.

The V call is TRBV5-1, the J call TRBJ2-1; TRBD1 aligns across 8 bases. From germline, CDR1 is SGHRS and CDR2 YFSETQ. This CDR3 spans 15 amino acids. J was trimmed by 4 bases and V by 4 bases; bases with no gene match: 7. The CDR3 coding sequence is TGCGCCAGCAGCGTGGACAGGGCTTCGTACAATGAGCAGTTCTTC. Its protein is CASSVDRASYNEQFF.

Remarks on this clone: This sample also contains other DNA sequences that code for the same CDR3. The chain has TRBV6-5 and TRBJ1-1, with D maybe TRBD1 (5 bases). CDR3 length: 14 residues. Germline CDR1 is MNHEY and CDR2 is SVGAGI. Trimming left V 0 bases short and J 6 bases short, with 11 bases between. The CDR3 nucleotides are TGTGCCAGCAGTTACTCTAGCGGGGGGGCTGAAGCTTTCTTT. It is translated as CASSYSSGGAEAFF.

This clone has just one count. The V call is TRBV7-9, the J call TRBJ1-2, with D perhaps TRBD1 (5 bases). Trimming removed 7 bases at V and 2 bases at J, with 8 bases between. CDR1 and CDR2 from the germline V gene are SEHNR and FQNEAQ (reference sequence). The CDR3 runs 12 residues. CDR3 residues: CASTSGNYGYTF. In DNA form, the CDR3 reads TGTGCCAGCACCTCAGGGAACTATGGCTACACCTTC. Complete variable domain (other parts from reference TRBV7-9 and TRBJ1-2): DTGVSQNPRHKITKRGQNVTFRCDPISEHNRLYWYRQTLGQGPEFLTYFQNEAQLEKSRLLSDRFSAERPKGSFSTLEIQRTEQGDSAMYLCASTSGNYGYTFGSGTRLTVV.

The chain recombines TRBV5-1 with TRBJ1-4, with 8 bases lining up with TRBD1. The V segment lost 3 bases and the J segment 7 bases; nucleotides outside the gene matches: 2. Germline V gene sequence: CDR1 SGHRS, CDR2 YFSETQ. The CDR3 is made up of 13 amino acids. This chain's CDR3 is CASSSQGAEKLFF. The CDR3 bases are TGCGCCAGCAGCTCGCAGGGGGCTGAAAAACTGTTTTTT.

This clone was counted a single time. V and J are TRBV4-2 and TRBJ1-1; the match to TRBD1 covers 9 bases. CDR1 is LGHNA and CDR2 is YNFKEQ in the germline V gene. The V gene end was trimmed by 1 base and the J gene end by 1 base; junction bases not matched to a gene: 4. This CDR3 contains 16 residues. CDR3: CASSQGTGEPNTEAFF. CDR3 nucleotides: TGTGCCAGCAGCCAAGGGACAGGGGAACCGAACACTGAAGCTTTCTTT.

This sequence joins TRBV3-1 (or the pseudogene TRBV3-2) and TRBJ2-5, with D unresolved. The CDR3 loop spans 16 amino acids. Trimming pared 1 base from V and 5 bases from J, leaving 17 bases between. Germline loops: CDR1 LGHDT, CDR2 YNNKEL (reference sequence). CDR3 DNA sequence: TGTGCCAGCAGCCAAGTGCCAATGAGCTTGAGGGAGACCCAGTACTTC. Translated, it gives CASSQVPMSLRETQYF.

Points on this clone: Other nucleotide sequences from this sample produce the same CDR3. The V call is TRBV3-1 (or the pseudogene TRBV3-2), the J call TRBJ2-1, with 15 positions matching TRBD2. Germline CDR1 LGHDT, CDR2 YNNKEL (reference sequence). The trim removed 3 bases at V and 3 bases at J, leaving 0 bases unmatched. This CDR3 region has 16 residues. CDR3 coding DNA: TGTGCCAGCAGCCAGGGACTAGCGGGGGGCTACAATGAGCAGTTCTTC. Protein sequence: CASSQGLAGGYNEQFF.

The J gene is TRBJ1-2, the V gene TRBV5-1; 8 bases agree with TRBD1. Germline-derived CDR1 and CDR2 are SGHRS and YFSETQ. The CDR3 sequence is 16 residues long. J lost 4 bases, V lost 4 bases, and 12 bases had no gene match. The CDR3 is CASSPGQGTSSYGYTF. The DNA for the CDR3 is TGCGCCAGCAGCCCTGGACAGGGAACCTCCTCCTATGGCTACACCTTC.

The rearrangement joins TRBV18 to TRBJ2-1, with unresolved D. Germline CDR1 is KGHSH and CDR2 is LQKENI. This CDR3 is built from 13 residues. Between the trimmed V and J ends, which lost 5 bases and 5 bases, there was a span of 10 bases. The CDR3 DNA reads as TGTGCCAGCTCAATGCGGTCCAACAATGAGCAGTTCTTC. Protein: CASSMRSNNEQFF.

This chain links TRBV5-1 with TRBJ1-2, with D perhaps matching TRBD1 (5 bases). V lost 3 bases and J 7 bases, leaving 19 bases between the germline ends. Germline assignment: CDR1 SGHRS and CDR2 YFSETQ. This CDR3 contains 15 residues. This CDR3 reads CASSYMKPGLFGYTF. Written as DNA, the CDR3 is TGCGCCAGCAGCTACATGAAGCCAGGGCTATTTGGCTACACCTTC.

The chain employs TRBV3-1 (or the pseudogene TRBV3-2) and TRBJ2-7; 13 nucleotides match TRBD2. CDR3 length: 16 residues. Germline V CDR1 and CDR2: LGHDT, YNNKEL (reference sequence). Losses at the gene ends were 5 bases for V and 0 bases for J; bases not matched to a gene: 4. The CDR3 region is CASSTGLAGVSYEQYF. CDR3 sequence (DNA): TGTGCCAGCAGCACCGGACTAGCGGGAGTCTCCTACGAGCAGTACTTC.

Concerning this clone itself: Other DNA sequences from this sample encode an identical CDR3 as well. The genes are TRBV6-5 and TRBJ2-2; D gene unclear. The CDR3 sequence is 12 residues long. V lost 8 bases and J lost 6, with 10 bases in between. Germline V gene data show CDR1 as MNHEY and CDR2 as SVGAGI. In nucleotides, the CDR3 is TGTGCCAGCTCCCCTCGGGCCGGGGAGCTGTTTTTT. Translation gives CASSPRAGELFF.

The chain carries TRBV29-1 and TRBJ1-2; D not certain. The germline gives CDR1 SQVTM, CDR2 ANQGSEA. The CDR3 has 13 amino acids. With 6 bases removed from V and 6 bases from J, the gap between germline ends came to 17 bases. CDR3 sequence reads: CSVLWAFNNGYTF. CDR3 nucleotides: TGCAGCGTACTGTGGGCATTCAACAATGGCTACACCTTC.

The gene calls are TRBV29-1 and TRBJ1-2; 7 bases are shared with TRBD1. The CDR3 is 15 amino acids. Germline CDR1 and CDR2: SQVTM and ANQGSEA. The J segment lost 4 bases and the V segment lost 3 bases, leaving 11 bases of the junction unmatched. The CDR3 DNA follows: TGCAGCGTTGATCTAGAGGGGGCAGTCGGCTATGGCTACACCTTC. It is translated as CSVDLEGAVGYGYTF.

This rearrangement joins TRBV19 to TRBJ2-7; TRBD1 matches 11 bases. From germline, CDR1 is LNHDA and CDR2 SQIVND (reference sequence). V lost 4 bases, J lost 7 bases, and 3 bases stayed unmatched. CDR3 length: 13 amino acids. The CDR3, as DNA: TGTGCCAGTAGTACGGACAGGGGGCGGGAGCAGTACTTC. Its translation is CASSTDRGREQYF.

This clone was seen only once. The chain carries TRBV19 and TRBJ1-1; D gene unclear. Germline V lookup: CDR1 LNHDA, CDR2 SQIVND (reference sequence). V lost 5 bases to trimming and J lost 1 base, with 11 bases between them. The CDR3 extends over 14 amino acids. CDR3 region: CASSLHGENTEAFF. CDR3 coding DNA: TGTGCCAGTAGTTTGCACGGGGAGAACACTGAAGCTTTCTTT.

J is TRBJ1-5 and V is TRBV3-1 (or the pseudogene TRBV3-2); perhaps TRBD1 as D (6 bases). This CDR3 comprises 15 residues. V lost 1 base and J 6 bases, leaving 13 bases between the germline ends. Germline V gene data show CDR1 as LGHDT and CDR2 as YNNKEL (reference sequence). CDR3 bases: TGTGCCAGCAGCCAAGGACAGGCACCAGGTCAGCCCCAGCATTTT. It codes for CASSQGQAPGQPQHF.

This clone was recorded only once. CDR3 sequence reads: CASSVGTGRSPLHF. The CDR3 DNA sequence: TGTGCCAGCAGCGTAGGTACAGGGCGGTCACCCCTCCACTTT. J is TRBJ1-6 and V is TRBV9; tentative D call: TRBD1 (6 bases). Germline CDR1 is SGDLS and CDR2 is YYNGEE. The CDR3 has 14 residues. Deletions cut 0 bases from V and 10 bases from J, with 11 bases between.